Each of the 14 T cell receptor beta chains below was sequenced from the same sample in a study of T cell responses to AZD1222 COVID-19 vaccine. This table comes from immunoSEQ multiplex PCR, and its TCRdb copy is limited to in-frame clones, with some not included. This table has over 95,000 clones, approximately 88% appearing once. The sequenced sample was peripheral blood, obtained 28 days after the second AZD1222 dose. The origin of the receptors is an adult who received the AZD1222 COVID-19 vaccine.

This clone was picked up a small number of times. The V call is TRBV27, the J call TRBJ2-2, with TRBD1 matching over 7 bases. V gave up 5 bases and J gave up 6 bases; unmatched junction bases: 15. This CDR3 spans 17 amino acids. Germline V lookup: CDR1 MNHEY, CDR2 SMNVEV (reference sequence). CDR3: CASSRPLPNRGPGELFF. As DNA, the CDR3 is TGTGCCAGCAGTCGACCTCTCCCGAACAGGGGTCCCGGGGAGCTGTTTTTT.

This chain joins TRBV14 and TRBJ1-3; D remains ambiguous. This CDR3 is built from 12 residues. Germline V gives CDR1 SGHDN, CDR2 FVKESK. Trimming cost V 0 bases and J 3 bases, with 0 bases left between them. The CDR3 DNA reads TGTGCCAGCAGCCAAGATGGAAACACCATATATTTT. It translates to CASSQDGNTIYF.

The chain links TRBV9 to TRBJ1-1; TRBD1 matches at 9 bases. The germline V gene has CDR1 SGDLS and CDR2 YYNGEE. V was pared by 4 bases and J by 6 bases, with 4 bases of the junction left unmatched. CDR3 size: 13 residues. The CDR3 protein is CASSSGTGSEAFF. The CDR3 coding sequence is TGTGCCAGCAGCTCCGGGACAGGGTCTGAAGCTTTCTTT.

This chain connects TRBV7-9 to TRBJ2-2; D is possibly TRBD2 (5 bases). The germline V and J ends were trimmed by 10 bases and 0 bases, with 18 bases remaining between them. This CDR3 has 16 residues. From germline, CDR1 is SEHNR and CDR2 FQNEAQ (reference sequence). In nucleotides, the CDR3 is TGTGCCACTCTAACTTCCGGGAACGCGAACACCGGGGAGCTGTTTTTT. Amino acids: CATLTSGNANTGELFF.

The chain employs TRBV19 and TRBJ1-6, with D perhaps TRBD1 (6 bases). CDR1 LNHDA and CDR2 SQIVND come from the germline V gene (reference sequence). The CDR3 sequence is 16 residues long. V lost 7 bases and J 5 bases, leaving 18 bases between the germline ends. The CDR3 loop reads CASTTGGGLDNSPLHF. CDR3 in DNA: TGTGCCAGTACCACGGGAGGGGGGTTGGATAATTCACCCCTCCACTTT. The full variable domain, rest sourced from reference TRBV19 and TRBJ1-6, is DGGITQSPKYLFRKEGQNVTLSCEQNLNHDAMYWYRQDPGQGLRLIYYSQIVNDFQKGDIAEGYSVSREKKESFPLTVTSAQKNPTAFYLCASTTGGGLDNSPLHFGNGTRLTVT.

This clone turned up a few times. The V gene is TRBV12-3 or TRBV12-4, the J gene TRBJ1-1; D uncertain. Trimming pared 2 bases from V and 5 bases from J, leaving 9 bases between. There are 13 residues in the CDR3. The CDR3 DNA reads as TGTGCCAGCAGTTTACTGGAAGGGACTGAAGCTTTCTTT. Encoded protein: CASSLLEGTEAFF.

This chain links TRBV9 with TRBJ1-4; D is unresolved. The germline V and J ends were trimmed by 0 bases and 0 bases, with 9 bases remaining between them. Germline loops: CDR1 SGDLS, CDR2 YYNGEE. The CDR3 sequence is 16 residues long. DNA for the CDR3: TGTGCCAGCAGCGTAGATGGGAGGCCAACTAATGAAAAACTGTTTTTT. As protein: CASSVDGRPTNEKLFF.

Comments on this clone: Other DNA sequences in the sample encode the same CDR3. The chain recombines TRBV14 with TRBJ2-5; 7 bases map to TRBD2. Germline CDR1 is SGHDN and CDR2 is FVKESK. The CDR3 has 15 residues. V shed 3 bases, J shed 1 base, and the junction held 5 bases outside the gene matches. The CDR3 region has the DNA TGTGCCAGCAGCCAGGGGGGGACTTTCCAAGAGACCCAGTACTTC. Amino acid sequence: CASSQGGTFQETQYF.

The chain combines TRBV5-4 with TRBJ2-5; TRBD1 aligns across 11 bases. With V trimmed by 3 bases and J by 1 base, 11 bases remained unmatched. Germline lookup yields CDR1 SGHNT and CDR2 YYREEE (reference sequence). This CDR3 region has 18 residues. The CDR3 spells CASSSDRGLALRQETQYF. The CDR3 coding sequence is TGTGCCAGCAGCTCGGACAGGGGGCTAGCTCTCCGCCAAGAGACCCAGTACTTC.

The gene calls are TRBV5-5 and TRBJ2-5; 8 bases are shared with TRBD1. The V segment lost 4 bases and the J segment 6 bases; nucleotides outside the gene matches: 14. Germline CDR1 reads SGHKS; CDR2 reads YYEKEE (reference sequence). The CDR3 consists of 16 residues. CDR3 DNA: TGTGCCAGCAGCCTTTTCGGACAGGGCGGGGTTAAGACCCAGTACTTC. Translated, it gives CASSLFGQGGVKTQYF.

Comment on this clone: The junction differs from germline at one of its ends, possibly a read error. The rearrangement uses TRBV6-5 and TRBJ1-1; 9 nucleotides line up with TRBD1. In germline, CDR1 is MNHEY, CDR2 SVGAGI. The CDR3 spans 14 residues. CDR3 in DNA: TGTGCCAGCAGTTCTCGGACAGGGGCCACTAAAGCTTTCTTT. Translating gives CASSSRTGATKAFF.

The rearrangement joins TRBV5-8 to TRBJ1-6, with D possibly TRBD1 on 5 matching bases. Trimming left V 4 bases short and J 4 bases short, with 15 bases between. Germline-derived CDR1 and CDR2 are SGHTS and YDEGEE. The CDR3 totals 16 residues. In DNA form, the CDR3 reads TGTGCCAGCAGCGTCTACCGGACAAATTATAATTCACCCCTCCACTTT. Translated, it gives CASSVYRTNYNSPLHF.

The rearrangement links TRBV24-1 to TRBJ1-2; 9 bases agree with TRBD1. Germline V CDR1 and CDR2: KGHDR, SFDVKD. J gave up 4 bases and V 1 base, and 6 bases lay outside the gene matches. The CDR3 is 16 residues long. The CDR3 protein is CATSDFTPGQGYGYTF. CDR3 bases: TGTGCCACCAGTGATTTTACGCCGGGACAGGGCTATGGCTACACCTTC.

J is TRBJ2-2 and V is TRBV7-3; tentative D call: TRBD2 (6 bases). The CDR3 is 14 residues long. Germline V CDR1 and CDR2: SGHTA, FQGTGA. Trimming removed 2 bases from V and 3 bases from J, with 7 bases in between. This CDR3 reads CASSLSGDTGELFF. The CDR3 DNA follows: TGTGCCAGCAGCTTATCGGGAGACACCGGGGAGCTGTTTTTT. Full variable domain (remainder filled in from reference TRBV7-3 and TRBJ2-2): GAGVSQTPSNKVTEKGKYVELRCDPISGHTALYWYRQSLGQGPEFLIYFQGTGAADDSGLPNDRFFAVRPEGSVSTLKIQRTERGDSAVYLCASSLSGDTGELFFGEGSRLTVL.